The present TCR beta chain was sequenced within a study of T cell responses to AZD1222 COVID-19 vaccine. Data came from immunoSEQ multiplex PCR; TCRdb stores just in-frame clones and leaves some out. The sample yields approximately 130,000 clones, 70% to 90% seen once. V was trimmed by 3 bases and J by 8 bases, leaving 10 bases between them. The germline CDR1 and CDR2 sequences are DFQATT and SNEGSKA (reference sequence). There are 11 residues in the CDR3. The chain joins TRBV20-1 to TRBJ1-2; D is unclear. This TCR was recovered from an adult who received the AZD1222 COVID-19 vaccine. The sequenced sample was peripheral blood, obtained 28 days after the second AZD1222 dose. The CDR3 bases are TGCAGTGCTAGCGACTGGTGGGGCTACACCTTC. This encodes CSASDWWGYTF.